The rows below give T cell receptor beta chains drawn from one sample of a study of T cells after yellow fever vaccination. TCRdb independently ran MiXCR on the 5' RACE reads; one entry per CDR3 protein. The repertoire consists of some 300,000 distinct CDR3 sequences, with less than 9.5% occurring once and the leading ten covering about 3%. Specimen: CD4+ T cells sorted from PBMCs, collected 5 days after the yellow fever booster vaccination. These receptors were collected from a man between 18 and 35 years old who received the YFV17D yellow fever vaccine. Each CDR3 is given with its conserved first and last residue. The D gene is left open where the match is weak. The size field is filled for only some rows; it gives once, few, many or a size class.

clone size: many
J gene: TRBJ2-7
D gene: -
V gene: TRBV6-5
CDR3 DNA: TGTGCCAGCAGTTACCGGCCGGGGGCCTCCTACGAGCAGTACTTC
CDR3 protein: CASSYRPGASYEQYF

clone size: few
J gene: TRBJ2-3
D gene: -
V gene: TRBV6-6
CDR3 DNA: TGTGCCAGCAGGTTCGGGGGGCGCGGGACAGATACGCAGTATTTT
CDR3 protein: CASRFGGRGTDTQYF

clone size: few
J gene: TRBJ1-1
D gene: TRBD1
V gene: TRBV10-3
CDR3 DNA: TGTGCCATCAGTCCCCAGGGGGCGGACACTGAAGCTTTCTTT
CDR3 protein: CAISPQGADTEAFF

clone size: -
J gene: TRBJ2-5
D gene: -
V gene: TRBV5-1
CDR3 DNA: TGCGCCAGCACCCCCCGTGCCGGGGGCGAGGAGACCCAGTACTTC
CDR3 protein: CASTPRAGGEETQYF

clone size: -
J gene: TRBJ2-5
D gene: -
V gene: TRBV5-1
CDR3 DNA: TGCGCCAGCAGCTCCTCTGCGGGGTACCAAGAGACCCAGTACTTC
CDR3 protein: CASSSSAGYQETQYF

clone size: many
J gene: TRBJ2-3
D gene: TRBD1
V gene: TRBV20-1
CDR3 DNA: TGCAGTGTCCCGGGACAGGGCACAGATACGCAGTATTTT
CDR3 protein: CSVPGQGTDTQYF

clone size: -
J gene: TRBJ1-1
D gene: -
V gene: TRBV20-1
CDR3 DNA: TGCAGTGCTAGAGATCGGCGGGGCAGGGTGGAAGCTTTCTTT
CDR3 protein: CSARDRRGRVEAFF

clone size: few
J gene: TRBJ1-4
D gene: TRBD1
V gene: TRBV7-2
CDR3 DNA: TGTGCCAGCAGCATCCAACAGGGGCGAGGTGAAAAACTGTTTTTT
CDR3 protein: CASSIQQGRGEKLFF

clone size: -
J gene: TRBJ2-1
D gene: TRBD2
V gene: TRBV3-1
CDR3 DNA: TGTGCCAGCAGCCACTACTCGGGGGGGGTAGATGAGCAGTTCTTC
CDR3 protein: CASSHYSGGVDEQFF

clone size: -
J gene: TRBJ1-6
D gene: -
V gene: TRBV5-1
CDR3 DNA: TGCGCCAGCAGCTTGGAACCCTCAGGGGCTTCACCCCTCCACTTT
CDR3 protein: CASSLEPSGASPLHF

clone size: many
J gene: TRBJ2-3
D gene: TRBD1
V gene: TRBV20-1
CDR3 DNA: TGCAGTGCTACCCGCGGGACAGGGGGCGTGGGGAGGACAGATACGCAGTATTTT
CDR3 protein: CSATRGTGGVGRTDTQYF

clone size: -
J gene: TRBJ2-1
D gene: -
V gene: TRBV2
CDR3 DNA: TGTGCCAGCAGTGTAAACTACTACAATGAGCAGTTCTTC
CDR3 protein: CASSVNYYNEQFF

clone size: few
J gene: TRBJ1-1
D gene: TRBD1
V gene: TRBV12-3/TRBV12-4
CDR3 DNA: TGTGCCAGCAGTTTAGCCCACAGGGGAGGAACTGAAGCTTTCTTT
CDR3 protein: CASSLAHRGGTEAFF

clone size: few
J gene: TRBJ1-2
D gene: -
V gene: TRBV12-3/TRBV12-4
CDR3 DNA: TGTGCCAGCAGTTTCAGCCAGGGGTATGGCTACACCTTC
CDR3 protein: CASSFSQGYGYTF

clone size: few
J gene: TRBJ1-2
D gene: -
V gene: TRBV30
CDR3 DNA: TGTGCCTGGGATCGGATCAGGGGAATTGGCTACACCTTC
CDR3 protein: CAWDRIRGIGYTF

clone size: few
J gene: TRBJ1-1
D gene: -
V gene: TRBV18
CDR3 DNA: TGTGCCAGCTCAGCCTCCGGGTCCTGGGAACAAGCTTTCTTT
CDR3 protein: CASSASGSWEQAFF

clone size: few
J gene: TRBJ2-2
D gene: TRBD1
V gene: TRBV5-4
CDR3 DNA: TGTGCCAGCAGCGACCGGGACAGGGACACCGGGGAGCTGTTTTTT
CDR3 protein: CASSDRDRDTGELFF

clone size: -
J gene: TRBJ2-7
D gene: -
V gene: TRBV13
CDR3 DNA: TGTGCCAGCAGCGCCCGACACTCGAAGACCTACGAGCAGTACTTC
CDR3 protein: CASSARHSKTYEQYF